The rows below give T cell receptor beta chains drawn from one sample of a study of beta chain features in type 1 diabetes. Repertoires were generated with immunoSEQ multiplex PCR, while TCRdb's copy carries only in-frame clones and drops some. The table shows about 340,000 clones, with approximately 13% occurring only once. Sequenced sample: naive CD4+ T cells from blood. These receptors originate from a woman under 30 with type 1 diabetes. The CDR3 runs from the conserved cysteine through the conserved F or W. The D gene is left open where the match is weak. Clone size is shown for a subset of rows, as once, few, many or a class of expanded clone.

DNA,CDR3,D,J,V,size
TGTGCCAGCAGCGCCTCCCTCTCCGCAGATACGCAGTATTTT,CASSASLSADTQYF,.,TRBJ2-3,TRBV9,.
TGCGCCAGCAGCTACGGTGGGAGGCCGGGTGGGAATGAGCAGTTCTTC,CASSYGGRPGGNEQFF,.,TRBJ2-1,TRBV5-1,few
TGCGCCACAGGGACTAGCGGGGGCACAGATACGCAGTATTTT,CATGTSGGTDTQYF,TRBD2,TRBJ2-3,TRBV5-1,.
TGTGCCAGCAGCGAGGACAGGGGAGATTCGGCTGAAAAACTGTTTTTT,CASSEDRGDSAEKLFF,TRBD1,TRBJ1-4,TRBV27,.
TGTGCCAGCACAGAGGGCACAGATACGCAGTATTTT,CASTEGTDTQYF,.,TRBJ2-3,TRBV7-9,few
TGTGTCACCCCCAGGGCAGGAACAAATGGCTACACCTTC,CVTPRAGTNGYTF,.,TRBJ1-2,TRBV7-9,few
TGTGCCAGCAGTGTGGCTAGCGGGCGTACAGATACGCAGTATTTT,CASSVASGRTDTQYF,TRBD2,TRBJ2-3,TRBV2,.
TGTGCCAGCAGCCGGCCGGGACAGTCCCAAGAGACCCAGTACTTC,CASSRPGQSQETQYF,TRBD1,TRBJ2-5,TRBV5-4,.
TGTGCCACCGCGACAGGGGCAGATACGCAGTATTTT,CATATGADTQYF,TRBD1,TRBJ2-3,TRBV28,few
TGCGCCAGCAGCTCGACCCCGGGACAGGGCACAGATACGCAGTATTTT,CASSSTPGQGTDTQYF,TRBD1,TRBJ2-3,TRBV5-1,once
TGTGCCATCAGTGAGTACGTCCCTAGGAACACTGAAGCTTTCTTT,CAISEYVPRNTEAFF,.,TRBJ1-1,TRBV10-3,.
TGTGCCTGGAAATGGACCGGGAAGACCGGGGAGCTGTTTTTT,CAWKWTGKTGELFF,.,TRBJ2-2,TRBV30,few
TGTGCCAGCAGCTTCAGCGGTGGCACTGAAGCTTTCTTT,CASSFSGGTEAFF,.,TRBJ1-1,TRBV11-2,.
TGTGCCAGCAGTTTATATCTCGGCGGGGTCACAGATACGCAGTATTTT,CASSLYLGGVTDTQYF,.,TRBJ2-3,TRBV28,.
TGCGCCAGCAGCTCGGGGACACCTGGGGCCAACGTCCTGACTTTC,CASSSGTPGANVLTF,.,TRBJ2-6,TRBV5-1,.
TGTGCCAGCAGCCATGGAGGGCTAGCGGGAGGGCCTGTCGAGCAGTACTTC,CASSHGGLAGGPVEQYF,TRBD2,TRBJ2-7,TRBV27,.
TGTGCCAGCAGCTTAGCGGTACCAGAGACCCAGTACTTC,CASSLAVPETQYF,.,TRBJ2-5,TRBV11-2,few
TGTGCCATCAGTGAGTCGGAGCAGGGATGCACCTTC,CAISESEQGCTF,.,TRBJ1-2,TRBV10-3,few
TGTGCCAGCTCACCGGTGCAACAGGGTATCCACGAGCAGTACTTC,CASSPVQQGIHEQYF,.,TRBJ2-7,TRBV18,.
TGTGCCAGCAGCGCAGGGGGAGTGGAGCAGTTCTTC,CASSAGGVEQFF,TRBD1,TRBJ2-1,TRBV7-9,few
TGTGCCAGCAGCTTCGGGACTACCCGCACAGATACGCAGTATTTT,CASSFGTTRTDTQYF,TRBD2,TRBJ2-3,TRBV9,.
TGTGCCAGCAGTTGGACGACAGGGGCCACAGATACGCAGTATTTT,CASSWTTGATDTQYF,TRBD1,TRBJ2-3,TRBV25-1,.
TGTGCCACCACATCACAGGGGGTCACTGAAGCTTTCTTT,CATTSQGVTEAFF,TRBD1,TRBJ1-1,TRBV2,few
TGTGCCAGCAGCTTAGGAGGGAGGGTCGCCGCGGTGTACTTC,CASSLGGRVAAVYF,TRBD2,TRBJ2-7,TRBV7-2,few
TGTGCCAGCAGCTTCACTAGCGGGAGGGCCTACAATGAGCAGTTCTTC,CASSFTSGRAYNEQFF,TRBD2,TRBJ2-1,TRBV7-8,few
TGCAGCGTTGGGGCAGCTGACCAAGAGACCCAGTACTTC,CSVGAADQETQYF,.,TRBJ2-5,TRBV29-1,.
TGTGCCAGCAGTTACTCAGCGGGGTCCCATTATGGCTACACCTTC,CASSYSAGSHYGYTF,.,TRBJ1-2,TRBV6-6,few
TGTGCCAGCAGTAAACAGGGGGCAGGGGAGCAGTACTTC,CASSKQGAGEQYF,TRBD1,TRBJ2-7,TRBV27,.
TGCGCCAGCAGTTATACAGGCGGCTATGGCTACACCTTC,CASSYTGGYGYTF,.,TRBJ1-2,TRBV5-1,few
TGTGCCAGCAGCCTTTGGGACAGCGAAGAGACCCAGTACTTC,CASSLWDSEETQYF,TRBD1,TRBJ2-5,TRBV11-3,few
TGTGCCAGCAGTGAGCAGGGCTATGAGCAGTTCTTC,CASSEQGYEQFF,.,TRBJ2-1,TRBV7-2,.
TGTGCCAGCAGCTTAGATCGCGGGGGTCGGGTTACAGATACGCAGTATTTT,CASSLDRGGRVTDTQYF,TRBD2,TRBJ2-3,TRBV7-2,.
TGCAGCGTTGATCCTGCATACATGAACACTGAAGCTTTCTTT,CSVDPAYMNTEAFF,.,TRBJ1-1,TRBV29-1,few
TGTGCCAGCAGTTACCGGACAGGGCGCGCGGATGGCTACACCTTC,CASSYRTGRADGYTF,TRBD1,TRBJ1-2,TRBV27,.
TGTGCCAGCAGCATGGGCCCGCTATCGCAGTATTTT,CASSMGPLSQYF,.,TRBJ2-3,TRBV5-8,few
TGTGCCAGTAGTAGCCGGTCTCGAGGCTATGGCTACACCTTC,CASSSRSRGYGYTF,.,TRBJ1-2,TRBV19,few
TGCAGCGTTGTTGGCAGTAATGAAAAACTGTTTTTT,CSVVGSNEKLFF,.,TRBJ1-4,TRBV29-1,few
TGTGCCTGGAGTGGGACTAGCGGAACCTACAATGAGCAGTTCTTC,CAWSGTSGTYNEQFF,TRBD2,TRBJ2-1,TRBV30,.
TGTGCCAGCAGCGACCTAGCGGCAACGAACACCGGGGAGCTGTTTTTT,CASSDLAATNTGELFF,TRBD2,TRBJ2-2,TRBV7-8,.
TGTGCCAGCAGCGAGAGACACCAGGTGGGCACCGGGGAGCTGTTTTTT,CASSERHQVGTGELFF,.,TRBJ2-2,TRBV9,.
TGTGCCAGCAGCTTCGGACAGGGGAATGAAAAACTGTTTTTT,CASSFGQGNEKLFF,TRBD1,TRBJ1-4,TRBV7-9,.
TGTGCCTGTGGGCCCAACACTGAAGCTTTCTTT,CACGPNTEAFF,.,TRBJ1-1,TRBV30,.
TGTGCCTGGAACCAACAGGGGAGACTTGGGGGCATTCAGTACTTC,CAWNQQGRLGGIQYF,TRBD1,TRBJ2-4,TRBV30,.
TGTGCCAGCAGGCCGGACAGGGAGGGCGAGCAGTACTTC,CASRPDREGEQYF,.,TRBJ2-7,TRBV2,.
TGTGCCAGCAGCCTATGGTCAACAACTAATGAAAAACTGTTTTTT,CASSLWSTTNEKLFF,.,TRBJ1-4,TRBV7-9,few
TGTGCCAGCAGCTTCACGACAGGCGGGGAGCTGTTTTTT,CASSFTTGGELFF,.,TRBJ2-2,TRBV5-5,few
TGTGCCTGGAGTTTTAACGACAGGGCCGGAGCTTTCTTT,CAWSFNDRAGAFF,TRBD1,TRBJ1-1,TRBV30,few
TGTGCCAGCAGCTTCTCGACAGGGAGGAACGGGGAGCTGTTTTTT,CASSFSTGRNGELFF,.,TRBJ2-2,TRBV7-9,few